This paragraph covers one TCR beta chain sequence. Its target is unknown. The source of the sample is a study of early stage breast cancer tumors. Notes on the study in general: Enriched TCRB sequences shared across patients were mostly commonly generated sequences.

The table came from immunoSEQ multiplex PCR; TCRdb's copy has only in-frame clones and leaves some out. The table has approximately 10,000 clones, over 60% seen once. This receptor was identified in a person aged 40-50 years with breast cancer. Sequenced: breast tumor tissue.

CDR3 nucleotides: TGTGCCAGCAGTTTCTCGCGGGGGACTATCACAGATACGCAGTATTTT. It translates to CASSFSRGTITDTQYF. The chain combines TRBV27 with TRBJ2-3; 7 positions match TRBD2. The V gene's germline CDR1 is MNHEY and CDR2 SMNVEV (reference sequence). The V segment lost 3 bases and the J segment 2 bases; nucleotides outside the gene matches: 8. The CDR3 is 16 residues long.